A single sample is the source of the 15 T cell receptor beta chains below, sequenced in a study of T cells in Graves' hyperthyroidism and ophthalmopathy. Amplified TCR beta CDR3 regions derived from RNA transcripts. HTBI primers were employed in a first-round RT-PCR of the TCR CDR3. MiXCR was run by TCRdb on the multiplex PCR reads, yielding one entry per CDR3 protein. Here the sample spans about 530,000 distinct CDR3 sequences, roughly 15% being singletons. The sample consisted of blood. The receptors originated from a young woman with Graves' ophthalmopathy.

This clonotype was detected only a few times. J is TRBJ1-6 and V is TRBV10-3; the match to TRBD1 covers 9 bases. The CDR3 is 14 residues long. Germline-derived CDR1 and CDR2 are ENHRY and SYGVKD. J gave up 9 bases and V 7 bases, and 7 bases lay outside the gene matches. The CDR3 DNA sequence: TGTGCCATCACCTCCGGGACAGGGCTTTCACCCCTCCACTTT. Amino acid sequence: CAITSGTGLSPLHF.

A word on this clonotype: A much bigger clone sits one base away, suggesting this may be a read error. This sequence joins TRBV20-1 and TRBJ2-3; 7 nucleotides line up with TRBD2. The CDR3 is made up of 13 amino acids. Germline V gene sequence: CDR1 DFQATT, CDR2 SNEGSKA (reference sequence). CDR3 bases: TGCAGTGCAAGAGGGATCGCGGGGGATATGCAGTATTTT. This encodes CSARGIAGDMQYF.

This clonotype was seen repeatedly, ten times or more. The chain is built from TRBV7-9 and TRBJ2-7, with no clear D. V gave up 3 bases and J gave up 0 bases, with 6 bases separating them. CDR1 is SEHNR, CDR2 FQNEAQ, per germline (reference sequence). The CDR3 totals 13 residues. DNA of the CDR3: TGTGCCAGCAGCTTCGGATTCTCCTACGAGCAGTACTTC. It encodes CASSFGFSYEQYF.

There are many counts of this clonotype. This chain links TRBV12-3 or TRBV12-4 with TRBJ2-1; 7 bases align to TRBD1. The CDR3 spans 16 residues. V lost 5 bases to trimming and J lost 0 bases; unmatched junction nucleotides: 7. CDR3 in amino acids: CASSAPTGASYNEQFF. CDR3 in DNA: TGTGCCAGCAGTGCGCCAACAGGGGCCTCCTACAATGAGCAGTTCTTC.

This clonotype came up a few times. This chain uses TRBV6-2 or TRBV6-3 with TRBJ1-5, with D possibly being TRBD1 (5 bases). The CDR3 spans 17 residues. Per the germline V gene, CDR1 is MNHEY and CDR2 is SVGEGT. Trimming pared 4 bases from V and 2 bases from J, leaving 18 bases between. CDR3 sequence reads: CASSSDPMRGGNQPQHF. DNA of the CDR3: TGTGCCAGCAGTTCGGACCCGATGAGGGGTGGCAATCAGCCCCAGCATTTT.

There are a few counts of this clonotype. V gene TRBV4-1 combines with J gene TRBJ2-4; D may be TRBD2 (5 bases). V lost 7 bases and J lost 1, with 8 bases in between. This CDR3 spans 13 amino acids. Germline values: CDR1 MGHRA, CDR2 YSYEKL. CDR3 residues: CASMEEAKNIQYF. As DNA, the CDR3 is TGCGCCAGCATGGAGGAGGCCAAAAACATTCAGTACTTC.

This clonotype was counted at least ten times. The J gene is TRBJ2-7, the V gene TRBV7-2; 7 bases align to TRBD1. CDR3 length: 16 residues. V dropped 0 bases and J dropped 2; count of bases not matched to a gene: 7. Germline V lookup: CDR1 SGHTA, CDR2 FQGNSA. The CDR3 loop is CASSLASGTEAYEQYF. CDR3 in DNA: TGTGCCAGCAGCTTAGCGTCAGGGACAGAGGCCTACGAGCAGTACTTC.

In this sample, this clonotype turned up many times. The chain links TRBV28 to TRBJ2-1, with D possibly matching TRBD2 (6 bases). CDR1 is MDHEN, CDR2 SYDVKM, per germline. The CDR3 totals 13 residues. V shed 3 bases and J shed 6 bases, with 9 bases lying between them. The CDR3, as DNA: TGTGCCAGCAGTTTCCGGGACTTCAATGAGCAGTTCTTC. Amino acid sequence: CASSFRDFNEQFF. The whole variable domain, remainder taken from reference TRBV28 and TRBJ2-1, is DVKVTQSSRYLVKRTGEKVFLECVQDMDHENMFWYRQDPGLGLRLIYFSYDVKMKEKGDIPEGYSVSREKKERFSLILESASTNQTSMYLCASSFRDFNEQFFGPGTRLTVL.

The sample holds many counts of this clonotype. The rearrangement links TRBV2 to TRBJ2-3; 8 bases agree with TRBD2. The J segment lost 1 base and the V segment lost 2 bases, leaving 2 bases of the junction unmatched. The germline V gene has CDR1 SNHLY and CDR2 FYNNEI. The CDR3 spans 15 residues. The CDR3 reads CASSESAGGTDTQYF. The DNA of the CDR3 is TGTGCCAGCAGTGAATCAGCGGGGGGCACAGATACGCAGTATTTT.

The sample holds a few counts of this clonotype. J is TRBJ2-6 and V is TRBV7-2; 8 bases agree with TRBD1. With V trimmed by 4 bases and J by 0 bases, 5 bases remained unmatched. CDR3 length equals 17 residues. CDR1 and CDR2 from the germline V gene are SGHTA and FQGNSA. The chain's CDR3 is CASSSGQVLSGANVLTF. DNA of the CDR3: TGTGCCAGCAGCTCGGGACAGGTCCTCTCTGGGGCCAACGTCCTGACTTTC.

This clonotype was found many times. The chain carries TRBV10-3 and TRBJ1-1, with D hard to call. V lost 0 bases and J 4 bases, leaving 9 bases between the germline ends. This CDR3 spans 14 amino acids. Germline CDR1 reads ENHRY; CDR2 reads SYGVKD. CDR3 in amino acids: CAISESAPRTEAFF. The CDR3 region has the DNA TGTGCCATCAGTGAGTCGGCCCCGCGCACTGAAGCTTTCTTT.

The V call is TRBV30, the J call TRBJ1-1; the D gene is possibly TRBD1 (6 bases). The CDR3 sequence is 14 residues long. The V end lost 1 base, the J end lost 1 base, and 10 bases lay between the germline ends. CDR1 and CDR2 (germline): GTSNPN, SVGIG (reference sequence). In DNA form, the CDR3 reads TGTGCCTGGAGTGACATACAGGGGAACACTGAAGCTTTCTTT. Encoded protein: CAWSDIQGNTEAFF.

In its sample, this clonotype was seen a few times. The chain carries TRBV15 and TRBJ2-3; D call uncertain. The germline CDR1 and CDR2 sequences are LNHNV and YYDKDF (reference sequence). Trimming shortened V by 1 base and J by 5 bases, and 7 bases separated the two germline ends. The CDR3 length is 13 residues. The CDR3, as DNA: TGTGCCACCAGCAGAGTTGTAGGAGATACGCAGTATTTT. Translation gives CATSRVVGDTQYF.

The J gene is TRBJ2-7, the V gene TRBV28; 11 nucleotides agree with TRBD1. Germline V CDR1 and CDR2: MDHEN, SYDVKM. The CDR3 runs 17 residues. V trimming: 3 bases; J trimming: 5 bases; junction bases outside the gene matches: 12. The CDR3 spells CASSLIGWTGGWNEQYF. CDR3 DNA sequence: TGTGCCAGCAGTTTGATTGGGTGGACAGGGGGCTGGAACGAGCAGTACTTC. The whole variable domain, filled in from reference TRBV28 and TRBJ2-7, reads DVKVTQSSRYLVKRTGEKVFLECVQDMDHENMFWYRQDPGLGLRLIYFSYDVKMKEKGDIPEGYSVSREKKERFSLILESASTNQTSMYLCASSLIGWTGGWNEQYFGPGTRLTVT.

This clonotype appeared many times. V gene TRBV6-1 combines with J gene TRBJ2-5; no clear D. Germline V gene lookup returns CDR1 MNHNS and CDR2 SASEGT. This CDR3 has 12 residues. The V gene lost 2 bases and the J gene lost 1 base, with 2 bases spanning the gap. CDR3 DNA sequence: TGTGCCAGCAGTGAACTCCAAGAGACCCAGTACTTC. Amino acid sequence: CASSELQETQYF.